The 18 T cell receptor beta chains reported below all come from one sample, sequenced in a study of T-cell reconstitution after alpha-beta-depleted transplantation in children. Using unique molecular identifiers, the investigators prepared the TCRbeta library. TCRdb itself ran the PCR reads through MiXCR, one entry per CDR3 protein. This sample has approximately 170,000 distinct CDR3 sequences, with around 10% found just once. The material sequenced was PBMCs, taken before TCRalphabeta/CD19-depleted stem cell transplant. These receptor sequences come from a boy aged 2 to 9 with acute myeloid leukemia, due to receive a stem cell transplant.

At least ten counts were recorded for this clonotype. The rearrangement uses TRBV5-6 and TRBJ2-7; 7 nucleotides match TRBD2. V dropped 0 bases and J dropped 2; count of bases not matched to a gene: 8. The CDR3 length is 16 residues. The V gene's germline CDR1 is SGHDT and CDR2 YYEEEE. The CDR3, as DNA: TGTGCCAGCAGCTTGGGATGGGGGACTACTACCTACGAGCAGTACTTC. Its protein is CASSLGWGTTTYEQYF.

This clonotype appeared a few times. Possible read error: a much larger clone is one base away. The CDR3 is CASSLESNYGYPF. For the CDR3, the DNA is TGCGCCAGCAGCTTGGAGAGTAACTATGGCTACCCCTTC. The rearrangement uses TRBV5-1 and TRBJ1-2; unclear D gene. This CDR3 is 13 amino acids long. The V gene's germline CDR1 is SGHRS and CDR2 YFSETQ.

This clonotype has at least ten counts. The chain has TRBV10-3 and TRBJ2-1, with a tentative D call TRBD2 (6 bases). The CDR3 spans 18 residues. Germline CDR1 and CDR2: ENHRY and SYGVKD. V gave up 2 bases and J gave up 1 base, with 18 bases separating them. The CDR3 DNA sequence: TGTGCCATCAGTGAGGAGCGGGCGGACATTTGGTCCTACAATGAGCAGTTCTTC. This gives the protein CAISEERADIWSYNEQFF.

Points on this clonotype: It may be a read error: a sequence one base away is much more abundant. The rearrangement links TRBV20-1 to TRBJ2-3; 9 bases fit TRBD2. CDR1 is DFQATT, CDR2 SNEGSKA, per germline (reference sequence). CDR3 length: 17 residues. The CDR3 protein is CCARDLTGTSSTDTQYF. In DNA form, the CDR3 reads TGCTGTGCTAGAGACCTTACCGGGACTAGCAGCACAGATACGCAGTATTTT.

This clonotype was seen many times. The chain uses TRBV27 and TRBJ2-4, with TRBD1 matching 11 bases. V dropped 5 bases and J dropped 3; count of bases not matched to a gene: 9. The V gene's germline CDR1 is MNHEY and CDR2 SMNVEV (reference sequence). The CDR3 is made up of 17 amino acids. The CDR3 DNA reads TGTGCCAGCAGTATCCGGACAGGGGGCGCAGGCAAAAACATTCAGTACTTC. Its protein is CASSIRTGGAGKNIQYF.

This clonotype was seen at least ten times. The V and J genes are TRBV12-3 or TRBV12-4 and TRBJ1-2, with D possibly being TRBD1 (6 bases). This CDR3 region has 12 residues. Trimming took off 3 bases at V and 8 bases at J, with 10 bases between the two ends. The chain's CDR3 is CASSFYGGGYTF. In nucleotides, the CDR3 is TGTGCCAGCAGTTTTTACGGGGGCGGCTACACCTTC.

This clonotype has a count of ten or more. The genes are TRBV7-9 and TRBJ2-3; TRBD2 is a possible D gene (5 bases). V lost 1 base and J lost 3, with 11 bases in between. CDR3 length: 15 residues. Germline assignment: CDR1 SEHNR and CDR2 FQNEAQ (reference sequence). The CDR3 sequence is CASSLGLAGTDTQYF. The CDR3 DNA reads TGTGCCAGCAGCTTAGGCCTAGCTGGGACAGATACGCAGTATTTT.

J is TRBJ2-1 and V is TRBV7-9; TRBD2 is a possible D gene (7 bases). The germline V gene encodes CDR1 SEHNR and CDR2 FQNEAQ (reference sequence). This CDR3 has 13 residues. With 11 bases removed from V and 2 bases from J, the gap between germline ends came to 13 bases. CDR3 sequence: CAGKGGAYNEQFF. CDR3 DNA: TGTGCCGGGAAGGGGGGGGCCTACAATGAGCAGTTCTTC.

This clonotype was counted between two and nine times. Since a much larger clone is just one base distant, this may be a read error. V gene TRBV5-1 combines with J gene TRBJ1-2; D is ambiguous. The V gene's germline CDR1 is SGHRS and CDR2 YFSETQ. The CDR3 spans 13 residues. For the CDR3, the DNA is TGCGCCAGCAGCGCCGTGATGGAGTATGGCTACCCCTTC. Residues: CASSAVMEYGYPF.

V and J are TRBV7-9 and TRBJ1-3; D gene unclear. Trimming pared 1 base from V and 0 bases from J, leaving 7 bases between. The CDR3 has 15 amino acids. Per germline, CDR1 SEHNR and CDR2 FQNEAQ (reference sequence). The chain's CDR3 is CASSLGTLSGNTIYF. CDR3 nucleotide sequence: TGTGCCAGCAGCTTAGGGACCCTCTCTGGAAACACCATATATTTT.

The rearrangement joins TRBV19 to TRBJ2-5; unclear D gene. Germline-derived CDR1 and CDR2 are LNHDA and SQIVND (reference sequence). V was clipped by 5 bases and J by 3 bases, with 13 bases between them. The CDR3 spans 14 residues. The CDR3 reads CASSAPEAKETQYF. CDR3 DNA sequence: TGTGCCAGTAGTGCCCCTGAGGCCAAAGAGACCCAGTACTTC.

At least ten counts were recorded for this clonotype. The chain is built from TRBV5-1 and TRBJ2-2; possibly TRBD2 for D (5 bases). V was clipped by 2 bases and J by 3 bases, with 14 bases between them. CDR1 and CDR2 (germline): SGHRS, YFSETQ. The CDR3 is 16 residues long. The CDR3: CASSFGGLRDTGELFF. The CDR3 coding sequence is TGCGCCAGCAGCTTTGGCGGGCTTCGAGACACCGGGGAGCTGTTTTTT. Full variable domain (outside the CDR3, taken from reference TRBV5-1 and TRBJ2-2): KAGVTQTPRYLIKTRGQQVTLSCSPISGHRSVSWYQQTPGQGLQFLFEYFSETQRNKGNFPGRFSGRQFSNSRSEMNVSTLELGDSALYLCASSFGGLRDTGELFFGEGSRLTVL.

Note on this clonotype: This sequence may be a read error, since a much larger clone differs from it by one base. The rearrangement links TRBV29-1 to TRBJ1-2; TRBD1 matches at 7 bases. The CDR3 contains 14 residues. CDR1 is SQVTM and CDR2 is ANQGSEA in the germline V gene. CDR3 protein: CSVVASGGLSGDTF. The CDR3 nucleotides are TGCAGCGTTGTTGCATCAGGGGGTTTGTCTGGCGACACCTTC. Together with reference TRBV29-1 and TRBJ1-2, the CDR3 gives the full variable domain: SAVISQKPSRDICQRGTSLTIQCQVDSQVTMMFWYRQQPGQSLTLIATANQGSEATYESGFVIDKFPISRPNLTFSTLTVSNMSPEDSSIYLCSVVASGGLSGDTFGSGTRLTVV.

In this sample, this clonotype turned up many times. The chain is built from TRBV6-1 and TRBJ2-5; TRBD1 agrees at 9 bases. This CDR3 is built from 15 residues. After removal of 5 bases from V and 5 bases from J, the junction contained 9 bases not matched to a gene. Per the germline V gene, CDR1 is MNHNS and CDR2 is SASEGT. The DNA of the CDR3 is TGTGCCAGCAGTACGAAGGGACAGGGTGCGGAGACCCAGTACTTC. It codes for CASSTKGQGAETQYF.

The table lists this clonotype with many counts. The rearrangement uses TRBV15 and TRBJ1-1; no firm D call. This CDR3 spans 14 amino acids. CDR1 and CDR2 (germline): LNHNV, YYDKDF (reference sequence). Trimming stripped 3 bases from V and 8 bases from J, with 16 bases between. CDR3 coding DNA: TGTGCCACCAGCAGGGACCCGGGAAATTCGGAAGCTTTCTTT. It yields the protein CATSRDPGNSEAFF.

This clonotype occurred many times. This chain uses TRBV6-1 with TRBJ1-5, with TRBD1 as a possible D gene (6 bases). The CDR3 has 15 residues. V lost 6 bases to trimming and J lost 1 base, with 13 bases between them. Germline CDR1 is MNHNS and CDR2 is SASEGT. The CDR3: CASRKNRESNQPQHF. Written as DNA, the CDR3 is TGTGCCAGCAGGAAAAACAGGGAAAGCAATCAGCCCCAGCATTTT.

This clonotype was observed many times. The V call is TRBV20-1, the J call TRBJ1-5, with unresolved D. The ends were cut back, 3 bases at V and 1 base at J, with 10 bases in the middle. This CDR3 comprises 14 residues. CDR1 and CDR2 from the germline V gene are DFQATT and SNEGSKA (reference sequence). The DNA of the CDR3 is TGCAGTGCTAGGGTTGGGGAGAGCAATCAGCCCCAGCATTTT. Translating it yields CSARVGESNQPQHF.

This clonotype was seen at least ten times. The chain employs TRBV29-1 and TRBJ1-1; 10 bases align to TRBD1. V was pared by 1 base and J by 4 bases, with 0 bases of the junction left unmatched. Germline CDR1 SQVTM, CDR2 ANQGSEA. The CDR3 spans 13 residues. CDR3 in amino acids: CSVEGTGGTEAFF. CDR3 nucleotides: TGCAGCGTTGAAGGGACAGGGGGCACTGAAGCTTTCTTT.